Below, 9 T cell receptor beta chains from the same sample are listed, as sequenced in a study of T cells after yellow fever vaccination. TCRdb re-called the 5' RACE reads through MiXCR, storing one row per CDR3 protein. The sample has roughly 110,000 distinct CDR3 sequences, 7.5% to 9.5% seen once; the top ten hold roughly 23%. Sequencing used CD8+ T cells sorted from PBMCs, obtained 45 days after the yellow fever booster vaccination. These receptors were taken from a man aged 25-45 years who received the YFV17D yellow fever vaccine.

The chain carries TRBV19 and TRBJ2-7; possibly TRBD1 for D (6 bases). The CDR3 totals 14 residues. Between the trimmed V and J ends, which lost 8 bases and 1 base, there was a span of 15 bases. CDR1 and CDR2 (germline): LNHDA, SQIVND (reference sequence). The CDR3 nucleotides read TGTGCCAGTGCTTGGGCCGACAGGTCCTACGAGCAGTACTTC. Encoded protein: CASAWADRSYEQYF. Full variable domain (rest looked up from reference TRBV19 and TRBJ2-7): DGGITQSPKYLFRKEGQNVTLSCEQNLNHDAMYWYRQDPGQGLRLIYYSQIVNDFQKGDIAEGYSVSREKKESFPLTVTSAQKNPTAFYLCASAWADRSYEQYFGPGTRLTVT.

This clonotype occurred many times. This chain uses TRBV15 with TRBJ2-1; D possibly corresponds to TRBD2 (6 bases). Germline V gives CDR1 LNHNV, CDR2 YYDKDF (reference sequence). The CDR3 contains 15 residues. The ends were cut back, 3 bases at V and 1 base at J, with 10 bases in the middle. Here the CDR3 DNA reads TGTGCCACCAGCAGGGTAGCGGAATCCTACAATGAGCAGTTCTTC. This translates into CATSRVAESYNEQFF.

At least ten counts were recorded for this clonotype. V usage is TRBV7-9 and J usage is TRBJ2-7; D uncertain. The CDR3 consists of 12 residues. The ends were cut back, 5 bases at V and 3 bases at J, with 8 bases in the middle. Germline CDR1 SEHNR, CDR2 FQNEAQ (reference sequence). The CDR3 DNA reads as TGTGCCAGCAGCGGAACCGACTACGAGCAGTACTTC. Amino acid sequence: CASSGTDYEQYF.

This clonotype was seen ten or more times. The V gene is TRBV4-2, the J gene TRBJ2-1; D uncertain. CDR3 length equals 18 residues. The V end lost 6 bases, the J end lost 4 bases, and 25 bases lay between the germline ends. Germline V gene sequence: CDR1 LGHNA, CDR2 YNFKEQ. CDR3 in DNA: TGTGCCAGCAGTCAAACACCCGAGACTCAAACTTGGTACAATGAGCAGTTCTTC. It encodes CASSQTPETQTWYNEQFF.

This clonotype came up many times. The genes are TRBV7-3 and TRBJ2-2; tentative D call: TRBD2 (5 bases). The CDR3 consists of 14 residues. Germline V gene sequence: CDR1 SGHTA, CDR2 FQGTGA. V gave up 5 bases and J gave up 6 bases, with 13 bases separating them. The CDR3 DNA is TGTGCCAGCAGCCTCGGACTTGGTGCCGGGGAGCTGTTTTTT. Translating it yields CASSLGLGAGELFF. The full variable domain, completed using reference TRBV7-3 and TRBJ2-2, is GAGVSQTPSNKVTEKGKYVELRCDPISGHTALYWYRQSLGQGPEFLIYFQGTGAADDSGLPNDRFFAVRPEGSVSTLKIQRTERGDSAVYLCASSLGLGAGELFFGEGSRLTVL.

This clonotype was recorded at least ten times. The DNA of the CDR3 is TGTGCCAGCAGACCGTCTTCAGGGGGCCCTTGGACTGAAGCTTTCTTT. Its translation is CASRPSSGGPWTEAFF. The chain employs TRBV6-5 and TRBJ1-1, with 8 bases aligning to TRBD1. The CDR3 sequence is 16 residues long. Germline V lookup: CDR1 MNHEY, CDR2 SVGAGI. Trimming cost V 6 bases and J 5 bases; bases outside gene matches: 14.

This clonotype was seen at least ten times. The chain carries TRBV10-2 and TRBJ2-1; the D is unclear. Trimming removed 2 bases at V and 4 bases at J, with 9 bases between. The CDR3 spans 14 residues. CDR1 and CDR2 from the germline V gene are WSHSY and SAAADI. The DNA for the CDR3 is TGCGCCAGCAGTGAGATTGCCGCTTACAATGAGCAGTTCTTC. Translated, it gives CASSEIAAYNEQFF.

There are many counts of this clonotype. The chain employs TRBV4-3 and TRBJ2-5; D gene uncertain. V was pared by 1 base and J by 2 bases, with 11 bases between. The CDR3 length is 15 residues. The germline V gene encodes CDR1 LGHNA and CDR2 YSLEER. This CDR3 is CASSQVRDGQETQYF. As DNA, the CDR3 is TGCGCCAGCAGCCAAGTCCGTGACGGGCAAGAGACCCAGTACTTC.

The CDR3 spells CASSEYTGGVDEQYF. The CDR3, as DNA: TGTGCCAGCAGTGAATATACAGGGGGCGTCGACGAGCAGTACTTC. The chain links TRBV25-1 to TRBJ2-7; 9 bases are shared with TRBD1. CDR3 size: 15 residues. J gave up 5 bases and V 0 bases, and 5 bases lay outside the gene matches. Germline V gene lookup returns CDR1 MGHDK and CDR2 SYGVNS.